The 19 T cell receptor beta chains reported below all come from one sample, sequenced in a study of OX40 agonist ivuxolimab in advanced cancers. Libraries were made using the immunoSEQ multiplex PCR assay. Imported from immuneACCESS, the table was reduced by TCRdb to in-frame sequences with V and J called. These copies leave out some clones; in studies compared against another copy, an unresolved V gene accounts for under half, and the cause of the remainder is not known. For this sample the table gives 45,000 to 65,000 clones, of which more than 80% were detected only once. About 0.69% of the sample comes from the top ten. Sequencing was performed on CD4+ or CD8+ T cells sorted from blood, taken in a trial of the OX40 agonist ivuxolimab. These receptors originate from an adult with an advanced solid tumor such as melanoma, head and neck, liver or kidney cancer.

The genes are TRBV4-1 and TRBJ2-3, with TRBD2 matching 9 bases. From germline, CDR1 is MGHRA and CDR2 YSYEKL. This CDR3 region has 16 residues. V trimming: 4 bases; J trimming: 2 bases; junction bases outside the gene matches: 7. This CDR3 is CASSLGQRGATDTQYF. CDR3 bases: TGCGCCAGCAGCCTTGGACAGCGGGGGGCCACAGATACGCAGTATTTT.

This clone was seen a handful of times. The V gene is TRBV20-1, the J gene TRBJ1-1, with D hard to call. Germline-derived CDR1 and CDR2 are DFQATT and SNEGSKA (reference sequence). Trimming pared 6 bases from V and 3 bases from J, leaving 8 bases between. The CDR3 extends over 11 amino acids. The CDR3 bases are TGCAGTGCCCCGAGGGACACTGAAGCTTTCTTT. It encodes CSAPRDTEAFF.

The V gene is TRBV5-8, the J gene TRBJ2-7; a weak D match, TRBD2 (6 bases). V lost 4 bases and J 4 bases, leaving 15 bases between the germline ends. Per germline, CDR1 SGHTS and CDR2 YDEGEE. The CDR3 contains 14 residues. The CDR3 protein is CASSTGAGRYEQYF. CDR3 nucleotide sequence: TGTGCCAGCAGCACCGGTGCAGGGAGGTACGAGCAGTACTTC.

The chain employs TRBV29-1 and TRBJ2-5, with D perhaps TRBD1 or TRBD2 (5 bases each). Germline CDR1 and CDR2: SQVTM and ANQGSEA. Trimming left V 4 bases short and J 5 bases short, with 14 bases between. The CDR3 covers 13 residues. This CDR3 reads CSVGKGEGETQYF. The CDR3 DNA reads TGCAGCGTTGGGAAGGGTGAGGGGGAGACCCAGTACTTC.

V is TRBV6-4 and J is TRBJ1-1; 7 bases are a match to TRBD1. The germline gives CDR1 MRHNA, CDR2 SNTAGT. Trimming cost V 6 bases and J 4 bases; bases outside gene matches: 5. The CDR3 contains 13 residues. The CDR3, as DNA: TGTGCCAGCAGATACACAGGGGTCACTGAAGCTTTCTTT. Protein product: CASRYTGVTEAFF.

The genes are TRBV11-3 and TRBJ2-2, with D perhaps given as TRBD1 or TRBD2 (6 bases each). The CDR3 covers 16 residues. Between the trimmed V and J ends, which lost 1 base and 2 bases, there was a span of 11 bases. Germline assignment: CDR1 SGHNT and CDR2 YENEEA. CDR3 loop: CASSLVGGPNTGELFF. CDR3 DNA: TGTGCCAGCAGCTTAGTTGGGGGGCCCAACACCGGGGAGCTGTTTTTT. Variable domain in full (rest from reference TRBV11-3 and TRBJ2-2): EAGVVQSPRYKIIEKKQPVAFWCNPISGHNTLYWYLQNLGQGPELLIRYENEEAVDDSQLPKDRFSAERLKGVDSTLKIQPAELGDSAVYLCASSLVGGPNTGELFFGEGSRLTVL.

The chain joins TRBV18 to TRBJ1-2; D is unresolved. This CDR3 has 14 residues. Trimming took 2 bases from V and 8 from J, leaving 15 bases between them. Germline CDR1 and CDR2: KGHSH and LQKENI. CDR3 in DNA: TGTGCCAGCTCACCAAAGGGCGGACTCAGGGGCTACACCTTC. It translates to CASSPKGGLRGYTF.

V and J are TRBV11-3 and TRBJ2-1, with a possible D match to TRBD2 (6 bases). Germline CDR1 is SGHNT and CDR2 is YENEEA. The CDR3 consists of 15 residues. V lost 5 bases and J 2 bases, leaving 13 bases between the germline ends. The CDR3 protein is CASSPRGSPYNEQFF. CDR3 sequence (DNA): TGTGCCAGCAGCCCTCGGGGGAGCCCCTACAATGAGCAGTTCTTC.

The chain employs TRBV11-3 and TRBJ2-7, with 8 bases lining up with TRBD2. CDR1 SGHNT and CDR2 YENEEA come from the germline V gene. The trim removed 4 bases at V and 6 bases at J, leaving 20 bases unmatched. The CDR3 consists of 18 residues. For the CDR3, the DNA is TGTGCCAGCAGCTCAGATGCAGGGGCGGGGGGCCGTCGGGTCGAGCAGTACTTC. The encoded protein is CASSSDAGAGGRRVEQYF.

The chain combines TRBV19 with TRBJ1-2, with D tentatively TRBD1 (6 bases). V shed 4 bases and J shed 4 bases, with 13 bases lying between them. Germline V lookup: CDR1 LNHDA, CDR2 SQIVND (reference sequence). The CDR3 totals 14 residues. CDR3 in DNA: TGTGCCAGTAGTACCATCAGGGGAAGCTATGGCTACACCTTC. Translating it yields CASSTIRGSYGYTF.

This chain joins TRBV6-6 and TRBJ2-7, with unresolved D. V lost 5 bases and J 2 bases, leaving 7 bases between the germline ends. CDR1 and CDR2 from the germline V gene are MNHNY and SVGAGI (reference sequence). The CDR3 is made up of 12 amino acids. CDR3 in amino acids: CASSLDTYEQYF. The CDR3 bases are TGTGCCAGCAGTCTAGACACCTACGAGCAGTACTTC.

This chain connects TRBV5-1 to TRBJ1-1; D not resolved. V was trimmed by 6 bases and J by 4 bases, leaving 22 bases between them. The CDR3 sequence is 16 residues long. Germline V lookup: CDR1 SGHRS, CDR2 YFSETQ. CDR3 sequence: CASTQSNGVHGTEAFF. CDR3 nucleotides: TGCGCCAGCACCCAAAGTAACGGAGTGCATGGCACTGAAGCTTTCTTT.

The chain recombines TRBV19 with TRBJ1-1; possible D gene TRBD1, 6 bases. Per the germline V gene, CDR1 is LNHDA and CDR2 is SQIVND (reference sequence). With 4 bases removed from V and 0 bases from J, the gap between germline ends came to 9 bases. This CDR3 has 14 residues. For the CDR3, the DNA is TGTGCCAGTAGTACCGACAGGCTGAACACTGAAGCTTTCTTT. Amino acids: CASSTDRLNTEAFF.

The chain uses TRBV2 and TRBJ2-5; 8 bases line up with TRBD2. The CDR3 length is 14 residues. V shed 8 bases and J 5 bases; nucleotides not matched to a gene: 10. Germline CDR1 SNHLY, CDR2 FYNNEI. CDR3 nucleotides: TGTGCCAGCTTTTCGGGGGGGCTGGGGGAGACCCAGTACTTC. Protein sequence: CASFSGGLGETQYF.

This clone appeared a few times. This chain connects TRBV6-1 to TRBJ2-7; 8 bases match TRBD1. V trimming: 3 bases; J trimming: 5 bases; junction bases outside the gene matches: 6. Germline lookup yields CDR1 MNHNS and CDR2 SASEGT. The CDR3 has 14 residues. The CDR3 reads CASSEMTGVHEQYF. CDR3 sequence (DNA): TGTGCCAGCAGTGAGATGACAGGGGTCCACGAGCAGTACTTC.

On this clone: An end of the junction differs from the germline gene, which may be a read error. CDR3 sequence (DNA): TGTGCCGGCAGTGAGACGGGGGTTTCACCCCTCCACTTT. Its protein is CAGSETGVSPLHF. The V call is TRBV2, the J call TRBJ1-6, with D possibly being TRBD1 (5 bases). The CDR3 is 13 amino acids. Germline lookup yields CDR1 SNHLY and CDR2 FYNNEI.

The gene calls are TRBV7-8 and TRBJ1-2; D may be TRBD1 (5 bases). This CDR3 is built from 15 residues. Germline CDR1 SGHVS, CDR2 FQNEAQ. With 0 bases removed from V and 8 bases from J, the gap between germline ends came to 16 bases. The CDR3 nucleotides are TGTGCCAGCAGCTTAGCACCCCTAGGGGTAGGCGGCTACACCTTC. Translated, it gives CASSLAPLGVGGYTF.

This rearrangement joins TRBV2 to TRBJ1-2, with 10 positions matching TRBD1. Trimming took 6 bases from V and 6 from J; bases not matched to a gene: 4. This CDR3 is 13 amino acids long. Per the germline V gene, CDR1 is SNHLY and CDR2 is FYNNEI. Written as DNA, the CDR3 is TGTGCCAGCAGCGGACAGGGGGTGAATGGCTACACCTTC. This translates into CASSGQGVNGYTF.

The V call is TRBV19, the J call TRBJ1-2; 7 positions agree with TRBD1. V was clipped by 4 bases and J by 4 bases; unmatched bases: 3. CDR3 length equals 13 residues. Germline V gene lookup returns CDR1 LNHDA and CDR2 SQIVND (reference sequence). This CDR3 is CASSRGQTYGYTF. In DNA, the CDR3 is TGTGCCAGTAGTAGGGGACAGACCTATGGCTACACCTTC.